The rows below give T cell receptor beta chains drawn from one sample of a study of CXCR3-negative and CXCR3-positive naive CD8 T cells. Each CDR3 protein gets one entry in TCRdb, which reprocessed the 5' RACE reads and gives no DNA. This sample's table has roughly 100,000 distinct CDR3 sequences. Material: naive CXCR3+ CD8+ T cells from blood. The source of these receptors is a human donor in good health. Some clones in this sample may be carry-over from other donors' samples. Both conserved end residues are part of each CDR3. The order of the fields is J gene, V gene, CDR3 protein.

J gene: TRBJ2-1; V gene: TRBV12-3/TRBV12-4; CDR3 protein: CASSLSLGAEQFF
J gene: TRBJ2-1; V gene: TRBV7-3; CDR3 protein: CASSSPTERETNEQFF
J gene: TRBJ2-7; V gene: TRBV11-3; CDR3 protein: CASSSAAYEQYF
J gene: TRBJ2-7; V gene: TRBV4-1; CDR3 protein: CASSHEFSVSYEQYF
J gene: TRBJ1-1; V gene: TRBV20-1; CDR3 protein: CSARERIGVNTEAFF
J gene: TRBJ2-1; V gene: TRBV29-1; CDR3 protein: CSAEVGETYNEQFF
J gene: TRBJ2-1; V gene: TRBV7-8; CDR3 protein: CASSARVLAGGYNEQFF
J gene: TRBJ2-1; V gene: TRBV9; CDR3 protein: CASSLDFSSYNEQFF
J gene: TRBJ2-7; V gene: TRBV6-2/TRBV6-3; CDR3 protein: CASSYSTSAGEQYF
J gene: TRBJ1-1; V gene: TRBV10-3; CDR3 protein: CAITSTENTEAFF
J gene: TRBJ2-1; V gene: TRBV3-1; CDR3 protein: CASSQGSEGAPWNEQFF
J gene: TRBJ1-1; V gene: TRBV10-1; CDR3 protein: CASSEGGVNSEAFF
J gene: TRBJ1-5; V gene: TRBV7-8; CDR3 protein: CASSSATLRTVSNQPQHF
J gene: TRBJ2-7; V gene: TRBV10-3; CDR3 protein: CAIGFSESYEQYF
J gene: TRBJ1-1; V gene: TRBV14; CDR3 protein: CASSQDLLMNTEALF
J gene: TRBJ2-2; V gene: TRBV14; CDR3 protein: CASSQVQTGELFF
J gene: TRBJ2-7; V gene: TRBV5-4; CDR3 protein: CASSLEVGLYEQYF
J gene: TRBJ2-1; V gene: TRBV2; CDR3 protein: CASSEGREYEQFF
J gene: TRBJ2-3; V gene: TRBV29-1; CDR3 protein: CSVEKGDSGVTDTQYF
J gene: TRBJ1-5; V gene: TRBV5-6; CDR3 protein: CASSLDPVTNQPQHF
J gene: TRBJ2-1; V gene: TRBV4-3; CDR3 protein: CASSQYRSSYNEQFF
J gene: TRBJ2-1; V gene: TRBV15; CDR3 protein: CATSRGLAGGPGEQFF
J gene: TRBJ2-7; V gene: TRBV4-2; CDR3 protein: CASSQVYLNGDEQYF
J gene: TRBJ2-1; V gene: TRBV7-2; CDR3 protein: CASSLKGTSGPLRGEQFF
J gene: TRBJ2-1; V gene: TRBV14; CDR3 protein: CASSQEEAGGLVDEQFF
J gene: TRBJ1-5; V gene: TRBV28; CDR3 protein: CASSLGAGGGYQPQHF
J gene: TRBJ2-3; V gene: TRBV29-1; CDR3 protein: CSVEGDGVTTDTQYF
J gene: TRBJ2-7; V gene: TRBV5-1; CDR3 protein: CASSLAGEGYEQYF
J gene: TRBJ2-1; V gene: TRBV29-1; CDR3 protein: CSVDGTGTRNEQFF
J gene: TRBJ2-1; V gene: TRBV20-1; CDR3 protein: CSARDGTSGGPAYNEQFF
J gene: TRBJ2-7; V gene: TRBV7-9; CDR3 protein: CASSEGLAEPYEQYF
J gene: TRBJ1-1; V gene: TRBV7-3; CDR3 protein: CASSSMLGAEAFF
J gene: TRBJ2-5; V gene: TRBV7-6; CDR3 protein: CASSNPGTQETQYF
J gene: TRBJ2-1; V gene: TRBV9; CDR3 protein: CASAASGSLDEQFF
J gene: TRBJ1-1; V gene: TRBV6-5; CDR3 protein: CASSYSPPNTEAFF
J gene: TRBJ1-1; V gene: TRBV10-3; CDR3 protein: CAISEGDERLNTEAFF
J gene: TRBJ1-2; V gene: TRBV12-3/TRBV12-4; CDR3 protein: CASSLTVTQDYGYTF
J gene: TRBJ1-5; V gene: TRBV20-1; CDR3 protein: CSARDRTGLRQPQHF
J gene: TRBJ2-2; V gene: TRBV27; CDR3 protein: CASSFPTTGELFF
J gene: TRBJ1-6; V gene: TRBV5-1; CDR3 protein: CASSVGQGLYSPLHF
J gene: TRBJ1-1; V gene: TRBV28; CDR3 protein: CASSLLSTGRTEAFF
J gene: TRBJ2-5; V gene: TRBV7-8; CDR3 protein: CASSRGITNQETQYF
J gene: TRBJ2-2; V gene: TRBV6-5; CDR3 protein: CASSRTGGAGELFF
J gene: TRBJ1-4; V gene: TRBV21-1; CDR3 protein: CASSRGRVLANEKLFF
J gene: TRBJ2-7; V gene: TRBV29-1; CDR3 protein: CSVWTGTGYEQYF
J gene: TRBJ1-5; V gene: TRBV18; CDR3 protein: CASSPGGDVGQPQHF
J gene: TRBJ2-7; V gene: TRBV2; CDR3 protein: CASRGTGGEQYF